What follows describes a single TCR beta chain. Its antigen is not known. This specimen comes from a study of shared clonotypes between healthy human individuals. Genomic DNA of each subset was evenly split across several immunoSEQ plates. Unsorted PBMC replicate PCRs drew on roughly 320 ng DNA, representing tens of thousands of T cell genomes. The protocol was immunoSEQ multiplex PCR, while the TCRdb copy is restricted to in-frame clones and leaves out a portion. The sample carries fewer than 550,000 clones, approximately 79% recorded once. Each unsorted sample relied on about 90 million PBMCs as its source of genomic DNA. Study results and limitations: Tissues were not sampled, only blood, and their repertoires likely differ.

The V gene end was trimmed by 6 bases and the J gene end by 4 bases; junction bases not matched to a gene: 4. There are 14 residues in the CDR3. CDR1 is WNHNN, CDR2 SYGVQD, per germline (reference sequence). The chain employs TRBV10-1 and TRBJ2-2; 8 bases align to TRBD1. The sequence came from a middle-aged woman in good health. Some clones in this sample may be carry-over from other donors' samples. The sample taken for sequencing was PBMCs. As DNA, the CDR3 is TGCGCCAGCAGGGCCGGGACAGGCACCGGGGAGCTGTTTTTT. Translation gives CASRAGTGTGELFF.